These 29 T cell receptor beta chains share one sample of origin, sequenced in a study of blood T cell repertoires in COVID-19. Data came from immunoSEQ multiplex PCR; TCRdb stores just in-frame clones and leaves some out. This sample has fewer than 110,000 clones, with approximately 88% found just once. Input material: peripheral blood. The receptors were gathered from a human donor in a cohort sampled during active COVID-19.

V usage is TRBV7-3 and J usage is TRBJ2-2; D is possibly TRBD2 (6 bases). Germline V gives CDR1 SGHTA, CDR2 FQGTGA. The germline V and J ends were trimmed by 5 bases and 0 bases, with 13 bases remaining between them. There are 16 residues in the CDR3. CDR3 sequence: CASSKTGTPNTGELFF. The CDR3 DNA sequence: TGTGCCAGCAGCAAGACCGGGACTCCGAACACCGGGGAGCTGTTTTTT.

The chain uses TRBV5-6 and TRBJ1-1, with D maybe TRBD1 (6 bases). V lost 1 base and J 1 base, leaving 17 bases between the germline ends. Germline V gene lookup returns CDR1 SGHDT and CDR2 YYEEEE. The CDR3 is 17 residues long. The CDR3 is CASSLSQGFVRNTEAFF. DNA of the CDR3: TGTGCCAGCAGCTTGAGCCAGGGGTTTGTTAGGAACACTGAAGCTTTCTTT. Full variable domain (rest looked up from reference TRBV5-6 and TRBJ1-1): DAGVTQSPTHLIKTRGQQVTLRCSPKSGHDTVSWYQQALGQGPQFIFQYYEEEERQRGNFPDRFSGHQFPNYSSELNVNALLLGDSALYLCASSLSQGFVRNTEAFFGQGTRLTVV.

V and J are TRBV5-6 and TRBJ1-1, with a weak D call TRBD1 (5 bases). V gave up 1 base and J gave up 4 bases, with 14 bases separating them. CDR1 and CDR2 (germline): SGHDT, YYEEEE. This CDR3 is 15 amino acids long. DNA for the CDR3: TGTGCCAGCAGCTTGAGGGGCCCAACGAGCACTGAAGCTTTCTTT. It translates to CASSLRGPTSTEAFF. Full variable domain (outside the CDR3, taken from reference TRBV5-6 and TRBJ1-1): DAGVTQSPTHLIKTRGQQVTLRCSPKSGHDTVSWYQQALGQGPQFIFQYYEEEERQRGNFPDRFSGHQFPNYSSELNVNALLLGDSALYLCASSLRGPTSTEAFFGQGTRLTVV.

This clone has just one count. The chain joins TRBV3-1 (or the pseudogene TRBV3-2) to TRBJ2-3; D is unclear. The germline V gene encodes CDR1 LGHDT and CDR2 YNNKEL (reference sequence). V lost 4 bases and J lost 4, with 12 bases in between. The CDR3 totals 14 residues. Here the CDR3 DNA reads TGTGCCAGCAGCCCGGCGGCCAGAGCAGATACGCAGTATTTT. Amino acids: CASSPAARADTQYF.

The chain joins TRBV6-5 to TRBJ1-1; 7 bases are a match to TRBD1. Germline-derived CDR1 and CDR2 are MNHEY and SVGAGI. J lost 1 base, V lost 2 bases, and 1 base had no gene match. CDR3 length: 14 residues. Here the CDR3 reads CASSYNRGNTEAFF. Here the CDR3 DNA reads TGTGCCAGCAGTTACAACAGGGGGAACACTGAAGCTTTCTTT.

The rearrangement uses TRBV4-3 and TRBJ2-7; D not certain. Germline CDR1 reads LGHNA; CDR2 reads YSLEER. Trimming took off 1 base at V and 0 bases at J, with 19 bases between the two ends. The length of the CDR3 is 18 residues. The chain's CDR3 is CASSQGPYERESSYEQYF. CDR3 DNA sequence: TGCGCCAGCAGCCAAGGTCCCTACGAACGAGAAAGCTCCTACGAGCAGTACTTC.

This chain connects TRBV7-3 to TRBJ1-1; D is ambiguous. Trimming removed 1 base at V and 7 bases at J, with 10 bases between. Germline V gives CDR1 SGHTA, CDR2 FQGTGA. CDR3 length: 13 residues. The CDR3 sequence: CASSLNFLSEAFF. The CDR3 coding sequence is TGTGCCAGCAGCTTAAATTTCCTTAGTGAAGCTTTCTTT. Drawing the rest from reference TRBV7-3 and TRBJ1-1, the complete variable domain is GAGVSQTPSNKVTEKGKYVELRCDPISGHTALYWYRQSLGQGPEFLIYFQGTGAADDSGLPNDRFFAVRPEGSVSTLKIQRTERGDSAVYLCASSLNFLSEAFFGQGTRLTVV.

V is TRBV29-1 and J is TRBJ2-7; 9 positions agree with TRBD1. Germline CDR1 and CDR2: SQVTM and ANQGSEA. The CDR3 totals 13 residues. J gave up 5 bases and V 7 bases, and 9 bases lay outside the gene matches. CDR3 loop: CSASGTGHHEQYF. The CDR3 DNA sequence: TGCAGCGCCTCCGGGACAGGGCACCACGAGCAGTACTTC.

The chain uses TRBV7-2 and TRBJ2-2; a possible D gene is TRBD1 (5 bases). The V gene lost 2 bases and the J gene lost 1 base, with 8 bases spanning the gap. Germline V CDR1 and CDR2: SGHTA, FQGNSA. The CDR3 length is 15 residues. The DNA for the CDR3 is TGTGCCAGCAGCTTATTTGGACAGAACACCGGGGAGCTGTTTTTT. It yields the protein CASSLFGQNTGELFF.

The chain employs TRBV7-2 and TRBJ2-1; 12 nucleotides agree with TRBD2. Trimming removed 0 bases from V and 2 bases from J; junction bases left unmatched: 2. The CDR3 is made up of 17 amino acids. CDR1 SGHTA and CDR2 FQGNSA come from the germline V gene. DNA of the CDR3: TGTGCCAGCAGCTTAGCGGCTAGCGGGGGGGCCTACAATGAGCAGTTCTTC. This translates into CASSLAASGGAYNEQFF. The variable domain in full, with the rest retrieved from reference TRBV7-2 and TRBJ2-1, is GAGVSQSPSNKVTEKGKDVELRCDPISGHTALYWYRQSLGQGLEFLIYFQGNSAPDKSGLPSDRFSAERTGGSVSTLTIQRTQQEDSAVYLCASSLAASGGAYNEQFFGPGTRLTVL.

In the case of this clone: Just one base apart from a much larger clone, this may be a read error. The genes are TRBV11-3 and TRBJ1-1; D is unclear. V lost 0 bases, J lost 1 base, and 3 bases lay in between. The CDR3 runs to 13 residues. Germline V gives CDR1 SGHNT, CDR2 YENEEA. CDR3 coding DNA: TGTGCCAGCAGCTTAGAGGCGAACACTGAAGCTTTCTTT. It encodes CASSLEANTEAFF.

The chain uses TRBV2 and TRBJ2-3; D might be TRBD2 (7 bases). The V and J ends lost 8 bases and 6 bases respectively, with 15 bases between them. This CDR3 region has 13 residues. Germline-derived CDR1 and CDR2 are SNHLY and FYNNEI. The CDR3 sequence is CASVWKGGDTQYF. The CDR3 DNA reads TGTGCCAGCGTTTGGAAGGGGGGGGATACGCAGTATTTT.

This chain joins TRBV5-1 and TRBJ2-2, with 7 bases fitting TRBD2. Germline loops: CDR1 SGHRS, CDR2 YFSETQ. The ends lost 2 bases at V and 5 bases at J; junction bases unmatched: 6. The CDR3 loop spans 15 amino acids. CDR3 loop: CASSFSGQQTGELFF. The CDR3 nucleotides read TGCGCCAGCAGCTTTAGCGGGCAACAGACCGGGGAGCTGTTTTTT.

The chain is built from TRBV29-1 and TRBJ1-1; possible D gene TRBD1, 6 bases. The CDR3 runs 14 residues. CDR1 is SQVTM and CDR2 is ANQGSEA in the germline V gene. V lost 6 bases and J lost 5, with 19 bases in between. The CDR3 here is CSVALTGSGTEAFF. In DNA, the CDR3 is TGCAGCGTGGCGCTCACAGGGAGTGGGACTGAAGCTTTCTTT.

The rearrangement uses TRBV2 and TRBJ1-1, with 8 nucleotides matching TRBD1. The germline V gene has CDR1 SNHLY and CDR2 FYNNEI. V lost 8 bases to trimming and J lost 10 bases; unmatched junction nucleotides: 9. The CDR3 contains 12 residues. The CDR3: CASQGQAVVAFF. CDR3 nucleotides: TGTGCCAGCCAGGGACAGGCTGTCGTAGCTTTCTTT.

This CDR3 reads CASSPGTGHYGYTF. The CDR3 bases are TGTGCCAGCAGTCCTGGGACAGGGCACTATGGCTACACCTTC. The V and J genes are TRBV2 and TRBJ1-2; 9 bases line up with TRBD1. CDR3 length: 14 amino acids. V trimming: 5 bases; J trimming: 3 bases; junction bases outside the gene matches: 4. Germline V gene data show CDR1 as SNHLY and CDR2 as FYNNEI.

This chain uses TRBV3-1 (or the pseudogene TRBV3-2) with TRBJ2-3, with 8 positions matching TRBD2. V dropped 0 bases and J dropped 9; count of bases not matched to a gene: 20. Germline CDR1 is LGHDT and CDR2 is YNNKEL (reference sequence). CDR3 length: 19 residues. This CDR3 is CASSQEGRAGGRLHRTQYF. DNA of the CDR3: TGTGCCAGCAGCCAAGAAGGGAGGGCGGGGGGCCGACTTCACAGGACGCAGTATTTT.

This clone was observed a few times. This sequence joins TRBV27 and TRBJ1-2, with a tentative D call TRBD1 (5 bases). Germline values: CDR1 MNHEY, CDR2 SMNVEV (reference sequence). Trimming removed 9 bases at V and 7 bases at J, with 24 bases between. CDR3 length: 15 amino acids. CDR3 residues: CASLPRGSAPAGYTF. In DNA form, the CDR3 reads TGTGCCAGTCTGCCTAGGGGCTCGGCTCCAGCTGGCTACACCTTC.

The chain carries TRBV30 and TRBJ2-7; D unresolved. Germline assignment: CDR1 GTSNPN and CDR2 SVGIG (reference sequence). V lost 1 base, J lost 6 bases, and 16 bases lay in between. The CDR3 runs 14 residues. The CDR3 nucleotides are TGTGCCTGGAGTGCTTCCGGGTTGAGGAGCGAGCAGTACTTC. Protein sequence: CAWSASGLRSEQYF. Based on the CDR3 plus reference TRBV30 and TRBJ2-7, the full variable domain is SQTIHQWPATLVQPVGSPLSLECTVEGTSNPNLYWYRQAAGRGLQLLFYSVGIGQISSEVPQNLSASRPQDRQFILSSKKLLLSDSGFYLCAWSASGLRSEQYFGPGTRLTVT.

The J gene is TRBJ1-5, the V gene TRBV15, with TRBD1 matching over 8 bases. J gave up 5 bases and V 0 bases, and 3 bases lay outside the gene matches. The CDR3 extends over 15 amino acids. Per the germline V gene, CDR1 is LNHNV and CDR2 is YYDKDF (reference sequence). CDR3 bases: TGTGCCACCAGCAGAGAGAGGACAGGGCATCAGCCCCAGCATTTT. Translating it yields CATSRERTGHQPQHF. The full variable domain, in which reference TRBV15 and TRBJ1-5 provide the parts outside the CDR3, is DAMVIQNPRYQVTQFGKPVTLSCSQTLNHNVMYWYQQKSSQAPKLLFHYYDKDFNNEADTPDNFQSRRPNTSFCFLDIRSPGLGDTAMYLCATSRERTGHQPQHFGDGTRLSIL.

V is TRBV19 and J is TRBJ2-6; possibly TRBD1 for D (6 bases). The germline V gene encodes CDR1 LNHDA and CDR2 SQIVND (reference sequence). V lost 1 base to trimming and J lost 0 bases, with 16 bases between them. There are 19 residues in the CDR3. CDR3 in amino acids: CASSIVRPGAASGANVLTF. CDR3 nucleotide sequence: TGTGCCAGTAGTATAGTCCGTCCAGGGGCAGCCTCTGGGGCCAACGTCCTGACTTTC.

Only one count was recorded for this clone. The chain has TRBV6-5 and TRBJ1-1; D is undetermined. Germline CDR1 reads MNHEY; CDR2 reads SVGAGI. V was cut by 7 bases and J by 3 bases, with 15 bases left in between. The CDR3 extends over 14 amino acids. CDR3 DNA sequence: TGTGCCAGCATCGACCGGGGAGGTTACACTGAAGCTTTCTTT. Its translation is CASIDRGGYTEAFF.

J is TRBJ1-5 and V is TRBV6-2 or TRBV6-3; TRBD1 matches 9 bases. The germline V gene has CDR1 MNHEY and CDR2 SVGEGT. J lost 4 bases, V lost 5 bases, and 6 bases had no gene match. The CDR3 extends over 15 amino acids. The CDR3 region is CASSNRGLGNQPQHF. DNA of the CDR3: TGTGCCAGCAGTAACAGGGGGCTCGGGAATCAGCCCCAGCATTTT.

This clone was observed once. V gene TRBV7-2 combines with J gene TRBJ2-3, with D perhaps matching TRBD2 (6 bases). With 3 bases removed from V and 0 bases from J, the gap between germline ends came to 10 bases. The CDR3 runs 15 residues. Germline V gene lookup returns CDR1 SGHTA and CDR2 FQGNSA. CDR3 amino acids: CASSLTRASTDTQYF. CDR3 DNA: TGTGCCAGCAGCTTGACTAGAGCTAGCACAGATACGCAGTATTTT.

This sequence joins TRBV28 and TRBJ1-2; tentative D call: TRBD1 (5 bases). V gave up 3 bases and J gave up 2 bases, with 10 bases separating them. The germline V gene encodes CDR1 MDHEN and CDR2 SYDVKM. This CDR3 has 14 amino acids. The CDR3 region has the DNA TGTGCCAGCAGTTTGTCCAGGGTCAACTATGGCTACACCTTC. Residues: CASSLSRVNYGYTF.

The V gene is TRBV6-5, the J gene TRBJ1-1; the D is unclear. V gave up 6 bases and J gave up 2 bases, with 10 bases separating them. The CDR3 covers 13 residues. Germline-derived CDR1 and CDR2 are MNHEY and SVGAGI. CDR3 nucleotide sequence: TGTGCCAGCAGGCCCCGAGGAAACACTGAAGCTTTCTTT. As protein: CASRPRGNTEAFF.

This rearrangement joins TRBV10-3 to TRBJ1-2; D may be TRBD1 (5 bases). CDR1 and CDR2 from the germline V gene are ENHRY and SYGVKD. The CDR3 runs to 14 residues. The V end lost 0 bases, the J end lost 3 bases, and 8 bases lay between the germline ends. The CDR3 reads CAISESGGDYGYTF. The CDR3 DNA follows: TGTGCCATCAGTGAGTCCGGAGGGGACTATGGCTACACCTTC.

The chain has TRBV5-1 and TRBJ2-1; 8 nucleotides align to TRBD2. This CDR3 is built from 15 residues. CDR1 and CDR2 from the germline V gene are SGHRS and YFSETQ. The junction had 3 bases not matched to a gene; V was cut back by 3 bases and J by 1 base. This chain's CDR3 is CASSSSGGSYNEQFF. In nucleotides, the CDR3 is TGCGCCAGCAGCTCAAGCGGGGGTTCCTACAATGAGCAGTTCTTC.

The chain couples TRBV2 to TRBJ1-2; D ambiguous. This CDR3 spans 16 amino acids. Trimming removed 2 bases from V and 7 bases from J, with 20 bases in between. Germline-derived CDR1 and CDR2 are SNHLY and FYNNEI. The DNA of the CDR3 is TGTGCCAGCAGTGAAAACGTGGGCAGATTCCGGTCTGGCTACACCTTC. Translated: CASSENVGRFRSGYTF.